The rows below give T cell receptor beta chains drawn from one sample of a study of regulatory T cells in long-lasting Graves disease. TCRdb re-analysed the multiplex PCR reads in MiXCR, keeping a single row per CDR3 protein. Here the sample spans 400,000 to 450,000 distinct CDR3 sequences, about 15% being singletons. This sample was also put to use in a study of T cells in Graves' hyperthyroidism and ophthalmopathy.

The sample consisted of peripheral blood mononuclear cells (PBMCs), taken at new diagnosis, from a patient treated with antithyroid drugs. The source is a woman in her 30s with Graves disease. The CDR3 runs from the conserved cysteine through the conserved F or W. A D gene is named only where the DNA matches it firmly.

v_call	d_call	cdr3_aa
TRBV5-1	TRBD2	CASSPQAGGPGTDTQYF
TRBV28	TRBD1	CASRTGGAVHEQYF
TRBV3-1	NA	CASSPLGQGRETQYF
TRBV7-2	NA	CASSLAAVEPLHF
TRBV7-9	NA	CASSPFTQGSGTQYF
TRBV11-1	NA	CASSWKMNTEAFF
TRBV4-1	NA	CASSQERTLASTKNIQYF
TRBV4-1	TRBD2	CASSPNARGTSGTDTQYF
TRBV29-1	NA	CSARDGRYEQYF
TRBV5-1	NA	CASSLVSAKTYEQYF
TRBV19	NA	CASTGTDNTFVGGDTQYF
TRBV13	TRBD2	CASSGSGTSGETQYF
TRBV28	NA	CASRVGGSYGYTF
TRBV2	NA	CASSVHGPRGYTF
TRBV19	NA	CASSIWTDTEAFF
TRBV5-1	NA	CASSQDGGGGYTF
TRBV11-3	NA	CASSLKDRPLHF
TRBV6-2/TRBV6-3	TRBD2	CASRVSGSQTDTQYF
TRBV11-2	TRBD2	CASSPLGTSGINEQFF
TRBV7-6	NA	CASSSLTGNTGELFF
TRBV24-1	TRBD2	CATSGSGRTNPGGSYNEQFF
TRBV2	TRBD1	CASRAGTGYDLNTEAFF
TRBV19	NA	CASRDSGNTEAFF